This T cell receptor beta chain was found in a study of vaccination effects on CD4 cells after COVID-19. Background on the study: Each participant was administered two doses of either the BNT162b2 or the mRNA-1273 vaccine.

The CDR3 length is 15 residues. J lost 1 base, V lost 6 bases, and 7 bases had no gene match. Germline loops: CDR1 LGHNT, CDR2 FRNRAP. Measured with immunoSEQ multiplex PCR; TCRdb has only the in-frame clones, and not every one. Of more than 35,000 clones in the sample, around two thirds are singletons; the top ten hold 15% to 20%. Peptide-pool stimulation followed by sequencing identified expanded antigen-specific CD4+ clonotypes in the ViraFEST assay. After more than 8 days in culture, the CD4+ T cells were isolated. Documented for the person is a PCR-confirmed SARS-CoV-2 infection occurring between March and December 2020. Wells containing 1.5 million to 2.5 million PBMC each were cultured with around 10 IU/ml IL-2 and 7.5 to 10 ug/ml peptides. In the cultures, half the medium was exchanged for IL-2 medium on days 3 and 7. With regard to this clone: Its antigen is as yet unknown.

The chain links TRBV12-5 to TRBJ2-5; TRBD2 matches at 8 bases. Sequences were derived from CD4+ T cells from PBMCs cultured with HCoV-NL63 spike peptides, sampled before COVID-19 vaccination. The source of this sequence is a human donor who had a prior SARS-CoV-2 infection. The CDR3 DNA sequence: TGTGCTAGTGGGTCCGGGGCGGGGGGCCAAGAGACCCAGTACTTC. Translation gives CASGSGAGGQETQYF.